A selection of T cell receptor beta chains follows, all from one sample in a study of glioma-infiltrating T cells. TCRdb re-analysed the multiplex PCR reads in MiXCR, keeping a single row per CDR3 protein. The table shows 400,000 or so distinct CDR3 sequences, with more than 35% occurring only once. The sequenced sample consisted of glioma tissue, nonneoplastic brain tissue, or PBMCs (not recorded which). Every receptor here comes from a human donor with low-grade glioma or glioblastoma, undergoing nonglioma brain surgery, or in good health (not recorded which). Both conserved end residues are part of each CDR3. The order of the fields is J gene, clone size, D gene, V gene, CDR3 DNA, CDR3 protein. D genes are given only for firm matches. The size field is filled for only some rows; it gives once, few, many or a size class.

>TRBJ1-1|many|NA|TRBV20-1
TGCAGTGCACAGGAAGAGGTGGGACCTGAAGCTTTCTTT
CSAQEEVGPEAFF
>TRBJ2-1|few|TRBD2|TRBV12-3/TRBV12-4
TGTGCCAGCAGTTTAGGGGGACTAGCGGGAGTACAAGAGCAGTTCTTC
CASSLGGLAGVQEQFF
>TRBJ2-5|NA|NA|TRBV28
TGTGCCAGCAGTTTATGGGGGACCGGGCGCGAGACCCAGTACTTC
CASSLWGTGRETQYF
>TRBJ2-5|few|NA|TRBV6-2/TRBV6-3
TGTGCCAGCAGTCTCAGGGAAGCGGGAGAGACCCAGTACTTC
CASSLREAGETQYF
>TRBJ2-7|few|NA|TRBV10-3
TGTGCCATCAGTGGATCGAGAAGAGTACCCTACGAGCAGTACTTC
CAISGSRRVPYEQYF
>TRBJ2-6|NA|TRBD1|TRBV28
TGTGCCAGCAGGACAGGGGGCGCTGGGGCCAACATCCTGACTTTC
CASRTGGAGANILTF
>TRBJ1-1|many|TRBD1|TRBV6-1
TGTGCCAGCAGTTCCCCGACGGGACAGGGAAGAGCTTTCTTT
CASSSPTGQGRAFF
>TRBJ1-5|NA|TRBD1|TRBV4-1
TGCGCCAGCATCCAAGACAGGGATCAGCCCCAGCATTTT
CASIQDRDQPQHF
>TRBJ1-2|few|NA|TRBV7-9
TGTGCCAGCAGCTTACCGAATGACGTTAACTATGGCTACACCTTC
CASSLPNDVNYGYTF
>TRBJ1-1|NA|NA|TRBV3-1
TGTGCCAGCAGCCGAGAGTGGGGGAACACTGAAGCTTTCTTT
CASSREWGNTEAFF
>TRBJ2-7|NA|TRBD2|TRBV20-1
TGCAGTGCTAGAGATCGCGGCGGGGGCTACGAGCAGTACTTC
CSARDRGGGYEQYF
>TRBJ2-7|NA|TRBD2|TRBV6-1
TGTGCCACCAGTGAAGCCGGGACTAGCGCCTACGAGCAGTACTTC
CATSEAGTSAYEQYF
>TRBJ2-1|once|NA|TRBV6-6
TGTGCCAGCAGTTACCCCAGAAGTCCTAGCGATTGGAACAATGAGCGGTTCTTC
CASSYPRSPSDWNNERFF
>TRBJ2-2|NA|NA|TRBV5-1
TGCGCCAGCAGCTTGGCGGGATCTACGTCCACCGGGGAGCTGTTTTTT
CASSLAGSTSTGELFF
>TRBJ2-7|many|TRBD2|TRBV6-2/TRBV6-3
TGTGCCAGCAGTTTCGCCAGGACTAGCGGGTACGAGCAGTACTTC
CASSFARTSGYEQYF
>TRBJ2-1|NA|NA|TRBV7-3
TGTGCCAGCAGCCCTCACGGACCGGGGGATGAGCAGTTCTTC
CASSPHGPGDEQFF
>TRBJ2-7|few|TRBD2|TRBV3-1
TGTGCCAGCAGCTTGGGACGGACTAGGGAGCAGTACTTC
CASSLGRTREQYF
>TRBJ2-6|NA|TRBD1|TRBV6-1
TGTGCCAGCAGTCGCTGGGACAGGGGGCACGGAGCTGGGGCCAACGTCCTGACTTTC
CASSRWDRGHGAGANVLTF
>TRBJ2-5|NA|NA|TRBV28
TGTGCCAGCAGTTTATTGAGGACGGCGCAAGAGACCCAGTACTTC
CASSLLRTAQETQYF
>TRBJ2-2|NA|NA|TRBV28
TGTGCCAGCAGCCCAGGAGACCGGAACACCGGGGAGCTGTTTTTT
CASSPGDRNTGELFF
>TRBJ2-3|NA|TRBD2|TRBV20-1
TGCAGTGCTAGGTGGTCGGGAGGCCTCACAGATACGCAGTATTTT
CSARWSGGLTDTQYF
>TRBJ2-1|NA|NA|TRBV7-2
TGTGCCAGCAGCCCACCCGGGACACTCACTGAGCAGTTCTTC
CASSPPGTLTEQFF
>TRBJ2-7|NA|NA|TRBV6-1
TGTGCCACCACAACCGGGACAAGGGACAATGAGCAGTACTTC
CATTTGTRDNEQYF
>TRBJ1-1|NA|TRBD1|TRBV25-1
TGTGCCAGCAGTCGAGGGGTGACAGGGATGCAAGCTTTCTTT
CASSRGVTGMQAFF
>TRBJ2-6|NA|NA|TRBV2
TGTGCCAGCAATGGGTGGGCCAACGTCCTGAGTTTC
CASNGWANVLSF
>TRBJ2-3|NA|NA|TRBV18
TGTGCCAGCTCACCACCGCTAGCGTACACAGATACGCAGTATTTT
CASSPPLAYTDTQYF
>TRBJ1-2|many|NA|TRBV27
TGTGCCACTCGCACGGGAGATTTGTTCTATGGCTACACCTTC
CATRTGDLFYGYTF
>TRBJ2-1|NA|TRBD2|TRBV27
TGCGCCAATCAAAGTACCCCGGGACTAGATGCAATTGGGGTTTACAATGAGCAGTTCTTC
CANQSTPGLDAIGVYNEQFF
>TRBJ1-1|NA|NA|TRBV19
TGTGCCAGTAACCGACGACCGTTTTCAAACACTGAAGCTTTCTTT
CASNRRPFSNTEAFF
>TRBJ2-5|few|NA|TRBV18
TGTGCCAGCTCACCACCCCCCCCGGAGACCCAGTACTTC
CASSPPPPETQYF
>TRBJ1-2|NA|NA|TRBV20-1
TGCAGTGCTAGAGATGAATGGGGGGCCCTCTATGGCTACACCTTC
CSARDEWGALYGYTF
>TRBJ1-5|NA|NA|TRBV7-2
TGTGCCAGCAGCTTAGCCCCCTGTAGCAATCAGCCCCAGCATTTT
CASSLAPCSNQPQHF
>TRBJ2-7|few|TRBD2|TRBV20-1
TGCAGTGTCTTCCTAGCGGGAGTGAGTGAGCAGTACTTC
CSVFLAGVSEQYF
>TRBJ2-3|NA|TRBD2|TRBV4-3
TGCGCCAGCAGCCAAGAGAGCGGGGGCACAGATACGCAGTATTTT
CASSQESGGTDTQYF
>TRBJ2-1|NA|TRBD1|TRBV2
TGTGCCAGCAGTGGCGGGACAGGGCGTTTGGATGAGCAGTTCTTC
CASSGGTGRLDEQFF
>TRBJ2-3|NA|NA|TRBV28
TGTGCCAGCAGTGTCCTCGCAGATACGCAGTATTTT
CASSVLADTQYF
>TRBJ1-1|many|NA|TRBV4-1
TGCGCCAGCAGCCAAGAGTTAGGGGGGGCCCTATTAGCTTTCTTT
CASSQELGGALLAFF
>TRBJ2-3|NA|NA|TRBV15
TGTGCCACCAGCAGAGACGGACTACGCACAGATACGCAGTATTTT
CATSRDGLRTDTQYF
>TRBJ2-7|NA|TRBD2|TRBV20-1
TGCAGTGCTAGAGACCCTGGACTAGCGGGGATGGAGCAGTACTTC
CSARDPGLAGMEQYF
>TRBJ2-1|NA|NA|TRBV2
TGTGCCATGCGGAGTTCCAATGAGCAGTTCTTC
CAMRSSNEQFF
>TRBJ2-5|few|TRBD1|TRBV10-3
TGTGCCATCAGTGACCCGAGGAGGGGGACAGGGCAAGAGACCCAGTACTTC
CAISDPRRGTGQETQYF
>TRBJ2-7|NA|NA|TRBV6-2/TRBV6-3
TGCGCCAGCACCCCAGCAGGGTACTACGAGCAGTACTTC
CASTPAGYYEQYF
>TRBJ1-1|many|TRBD1|TRBV2
TGTGCCAGCAGAGAAGGACAGGTGAACACTGAAGCTTTCTTT
CASREGQVNTEAFF
>TRBJ2-3|many|TRBD2|TRBV6-1
TGTGCCATCAGACGGACTAGCGGGGGTGGAGGAACGCAGTATTTT
CAIRRTSGGGGTQYF
>TRBJ1-2|NA|NA|TRBV28
TGTGCCAGCAGTTTCGCGGCTAACTATGGCTACACCTTC
CASSFAANYGYTF
>TRBJ2-2|NA|NA|TRBV25-1
TGTGCCAGCAGTGAATGGGGCAGGGACACCGGGGAGCTGTTTTTT
CASSEWGRDTGELFF
>TRBJ1-2|few|NA|TRBV4-1
TGCGCCAGCAGCCAAGGGGCAACTAACTATGGCTACACCTTC
CASSQGATNYGYTF
>TRBJ1-2|many|NA|TRBV15
TGTGCCACCAGCATAGACAGGAACTATGGCTACACCTTC
CATSIDRNYGYTF
>TRBJ2-1|NA|TRBD2|TRBV6-1
TGTGCCAGCAGGGACCTAGCGGGAGTCGGAAATGAGCAGTTCTTC
CASRDLAGVGNEQFF